This record concerns one TCR beta chain sequence. This clonotype was counted at least ten times. Its binding antigen is unknown. No per-base quality is available; no much larger clone lies one base away. The data belong to a study of T cells in Graves' hyperthyroidism and ophthalmopathy (dated by TCRdb to between 2017 and 2020). Some background on the complete study: Peripheral blood was sampled at the time of initial diagnosis, prior to any treatment. TCR V-J signatures able to tell the groups apart were searched for in a discovery cohort of some 97 patients, of whom over 40 had Graves' ophthalmopathy and roughly 59 had stable Graves' hyperthyroidism. An independent validation cohort of about 19 hyperthyroidism patients and about 15 patients who later progressed to ophthalmopathy tested prospective prediction of ophthalmopathy. For training and testing, the 100 or so patients in the discovery cohort were randomly divided in a 7:3 ratio. In more than five Graves' hyperthyroidism patients, the study also compared T-cell repertoires from thyroid tissue with T-cell repertoires from blood. After blood sampling, hyperthyroidism patients were treated with methimazole at a starting dose of 30 mg daily, and ophthalmopathy patients were treated with high-dose intravenous methylprednisolone. According to the paper, TCR Vbeta CDR3 sequencing was carried out on 120 to 150 peripheral blood samples, which came from under 50 ophthalmopathy, 70 to 80 hyperthyroidism and around 17 progressor patients.

The CDR3 numbers 13 residues from cysteine through phenylalanine. CDR3 DNA only is kept here, 39 bases in frame from base 1. At the junction V is shortened by 3 bases and J by 2 bases, with 8 bases in between. Per the germline V gene (reference sequence), PRHDT is the CDR1 and FYEKMQ is the CDR2. TCR beta CDR3 regions were amplified from RNA transcripts. For the first round of RT-PCR on the TCR CDR3, the HTBI primer set was used together with the Qiagen OneStep RT-PCR kit. A second multiplex PCR round built the libraries, followed by size selection and purification. Paired-end sequencing of the libraries was performed with 100 bp reads on an Illumina HiSeq2000. The original pipeline was this. SOAPnuke was used to process the raw data, throwing out any read that contained adapters or uncalled bases, had a mean Phred below 15, or lacked an exact constant-primer or identifier match. High-quality paired reads were merged using COPE v1.2.5, and each unique nucleotide sequence was defined as a clonotype. MiTCR v1.1 was used to align the clonotypes against IMGT TRBV, TRBD and TRBJ reference segments. Analysis was restricted to V-J combinations with a frequency above 0.0001, which covered roughly 99% of repertoires. A TCS score was defined as the ratio between F50 (clonal expansion) and ExV (chaos), using BLOSUM62-based TCRdist between CDR3 peptides within each V-J. Welch's t-statistics and random forest reduced roughly 500 V-J features to 10 to 15, which were used in a naive Bayes classifier (R e1071). TCRdb trimmed public reads at Q25 via fastp, called clones via MiXCR and kept in-frame beta chains. A single entry per CDR3 protein holds the most common genes and DNA from its merged rows. None of the V and J calls come from the authors' own analysis; TCRdb made them. Within this sample are 400,000 or so distinct CDR3 sequences, with 15% of them counted one time only. Roughly 19% of the sample goes to the ten largest clones.

The full study reports these points: Most expanded thyroid clonotypes (frequency above 0.001) were also found in blood, which suggests that blood repertoires may mirror thyroid immune responses. During validation, the model predicted progression to ophthalmopathy a median of approximately six months ahead of onset, with just under 71% sensitivity and 72% to 85% specificity. Sample size was not statistically predetermined, and blinding of investigators to group allocation was not performed. Ophthalmopathy was separated from stable hyperthyroidism by a 13 V-J signature model, with around 90% sensitivity and 81% to 83% specificity obtained in cross-validation and 80%/75% obtained in testing.

Moderately to severely active disease, a Clinical Activity Score of at least 3, a NOSPECS grade of at least 4, and a duration under 3 months were present in ophthalmopathy patients. Patients with uncontrolled infections, other autoimmune diseases, pregnancy or lactation were excluded. Diagnoses were based on clinical symptoms, serum thyroxine and TRAb, thyroid ultrasound and orbital computed tomography. Ficoll-Paque density gradient centrifugation was used to isolate PBMCs from approximately 10 ml of fresh peripheral blood. Total RNA was extracted using Trizol reagent, and RNA quality was assessed on an Agilent 2100 Bioanalyzer.

The sample was blood. This receptor was obtained from a woman aged 55-69 years with Graves' ophthalmopathy. The chain joins TRBV13 to TRBJ2-7; the D gene identity is not certain. The base sequence is TGTGCCAGCAGCTTGGGTCGGGCCTACGAGCAGTACTTC. Its translation is CASSLGRAYEQYF.